The rows below give T cell receptor beta chains drawn from one sample of a study of T cells in Graves' hyperthyroidism and ophthalmopathy. Each CDR3 protein gets one entry after TCRdb re-called the multiplex PCR reads with MiXCR. The sample holds approximately 710,000 distinct CDR3 sequences, 17% seen once. Sequencing was carried out using blood. These receptors were collected from a man in his forties or fifties with Graves' hyperthyroidism. CDR3s include the opening cysteine and the closing phenylalanine or tryptophan. A D gene is named only where the DNA matches it firmly. Size tells how often a clone was seen (once, few, many) or the class of an expanded clone, and some rows leave it out.

TRBV2	many	13	.	TRBJ2-5	TGTGCCAGCACCTCGGACAACCAAGAGACCCAGTACTTC	CASTSDNQETQYF
TRBV27	few	13	TRBD1	TRBJ1-3	TGTGCCAGCTTCGACAGGGATGGAAACACCATATATTTT	CASFDRDGNTIYF
TRBV2	many	14	.	TRBJ2-7	TGTGCCAGCAGTGCGGAACAGGGGGGGAATGAGCAGTACTTC	CASSAEQGGNEQYF
TRBV12-3/TRBV12-4	many	15	.	TRBJ2-7	TGTGCCAGCAGTTTGGGCCAGGGGGGCCTCCACGAGCAGTACTTC	CASSLGQGGLHEQYF
TRBV7-8	many	12	.	TRBJ1-6	TGTGCCAGCAGATTCGAGAATTCACCCCTCCACTTT	CASRFENSPLHF
TRBV5-1	many	16	TRBD1	TRBJ2-5	TGCGCCAGCAGCGGGGGGACAGGGTCACGACAAGAGACCCAGTACTTC	CASSGGTGSRQETQYF
TRBV4-1	few	14	TRBD1	TRBJ2-1	TGCGCCAGCAGCCAACGACAGGGGGGCAATGAGCAGTTCTTC	CASSQRQGGNEQFF
TRBV4-1	once	15	.	TRBJ2-7	TGCGCCAGCAGCCTCCTAGGATCGCCCCGCCACGAGCAGTACTTC	CASSLLGSPRHEQYF
TRBV27	.	16	TRBD2	TRBJ2-7	TGTGCCAGCAGTTTAAATCTAGCGGGAGGATACTACGAGCAGTACTTC	CASSLNLAGGYYEQYF
TRBV7-9	.	15	TRBD1	TRBJ1-6	TGTGCCAGCAGCCTCACAGGGGAAGGAAATTCACCCCTCCACTTT	CASSLTGEGNSPLHF
TRBV12-3/TRBV12-4	few	17	.	TRBJ1-2	TGTGCCAGCAGTTCTTCCGGATTTCGCGCAGCTAACTATGGCTACACCTTC	CASSSSGFRAANYGYTF
TRBV15	.	16	.	TRBJ1-4	TGTGCCACCAGCTCAGGAAGAGCTGACCGAGGAGAAAAACTGTTTTTT	CATSSGRADRGEKLFF
TRBV7-8	once	15	TRBD2	TRBJ2-1	TGTGCCAGCAGCTGGGGGACTAGCGCCTACAATGAGCACTTCTTC	CASSWGTSAYNEHFF
TRBV10-3	many	15	TRBD2	TRBJ2-7	TGTGCCATCAGTGGTAGACTAGCGGGGAGCTACGAGCAGTACTTC	CAISGRLAGSYEQYF
TRBV29-1	many	15	TRBD1	TRBJ2-7	TGCAGCGTTGAAGTCCGGCAGGGGGCTCGAGGCGAGCAGTACTTC	CSVEVRQGARGEQYF
TRBV28	many	15	TRBD2	TRBJ2-1	TGTGCCAGCAACAAGGGGCGGGGGTACAACAATGAGCAGTTCTTC	CASNKGRGYNNEQFF
TRBV20-1	many	14	TRBD1	TRBJ2-2	TGCAGTGCTGTACAGGGGGCATCGACCGGGGAGCTGTTTTTT	CSAVQGASTGELFF
TRBV27	many	14	.	TRBJ2-1	TGTGCCAGCAGTCTAGCGCACTCCTACAATGAGCAGTTCTTC	CASSLAHSYNEQFF
TRBV11-2	few	15	TRBD1	TRBJ1-2	TGTGCCAGCAGCTCCCCGGACAGGGAGCGATACGGCTGCACCTTC	CASSSPDRERYGCTF
TRBV7-9	few	16	.	TRBJ1-2	TGTGCCAGCAGCTTAGGCCACTCAGGCGAATCCTATGGCTACACCTTC	CASSLGHSGESYGYTF
TRBV20-1	.	11	.	TRBJ1-1	TGCAGTGCCCGACCCGGGTATGAAGCTTTCTTT	CSARPGYEAFF
TRBV28	many	16	TRBD2	TRBJ2-1	TGTGCCAGCAGCCTCAAGTTAAGCGGGAGGGGGCATGAGCAGTTCTTC	CASSLKLSGRGHEQFF
TRBV10-2	many	17	.	TRBJ2-5	TGCGCCAGCAGTTTTATTGTGGGAGGGGGTAAAGGAGAGACCCAGTACTTC	CASSFIVGGGKGETQYF
TRBV24-1	.	16	TRBD2	TRBJ2-1	TGTGCCACCAGTGAGTTGGGACTAGCGGGAGCCAATGAGCAGTTCTTC	CATSELGLAGANEQFF
TRBV19	few	14	.	TRBJ2-7	TGTGCCAGTAGTACCAAGTCGGGAAACTACGAGCAGTACTTC	CASSTKSGNYEQYF
TRBV12-3/TRBV12-4	many	15	.	TRBJ1-3	TGTGCCAGCAGTTTCCGGCCGAGCTCTGGAAACACCATATATTTT	CASSFRPSSGNTIYF
TRBV7-2	many	14	.	TRBJ2-7	TGTGCCAGCAGCCCGGACAGAAGATACTACGAGCAGTACTTC	CASSPDRRYYEQYF
TRBV30	.	13	TRBD1	TRBJ2-3	TGTGCCTGGAACAGGGGCGAGACAGATACGCAGTATTTT	CAWNRGETDTQYF
TRBV11-2	.	17	.	TRBJ2-5	TGTGTCAGCAGCTTAGGGGTGAAGAGATCCACCCAAGAGACCCAGTACTTC	CVSSLGVKRSTQETQYF
TRBV12-5	many	14	TRBD1	TRBJ2-1	TGTGCTAGTGGTTTGGGACAGGGAACGGATGAGCAGTTCTTC	CASGLGQGTDEQFF
TRBV10-3	many	19	.	TRBJ2-2	TGTGCCATCAGTAGGGGAATAGGGGGACTCCAAAGACACACCGGGGAGCTGTTTTTT	CAISRGIGGLQRHTGELFF
TRBV20-1	many	11	.	TRBJ2-7	TGCAGTGCAACCGTAGGGCGCGAGCAGTACTTC	CSATVGREQYF